A selection of T cell receptor beta chains follows, all from one sample in a study of regulatory T cells in long-lasting Graves disease. TCRdb fed the multiplex PCR reads into MiXCR, producing one record per CDR3 protein. This table holds more than 400,000 distinct CDR3 sequences, roughly 17% found once. These data are also associated with another study on T cells in Graves' hyperthyroidism and ophthalmopathy.

The sequenced sample was peripheral blood mononuclear cells (PBMCs), obtained at new diagnosis, from a patient treated with antithyroid drugs. The receptors were sampled from a middle-aged man with Graves disease. Both conserved end residues are part of each CDR3. The order of the fields is V gene, CDR3 length, D gene, CDR3 protein. A D gene is named only where the DNA matches it firmly.

V gene: TRBV14; CDR3 length: 15; D gene: TRBD2; CDR3 protein: CASSQVRASGSPPDF
V gene: TRBV20-1; CDR3 length: 13; D gene: TRBD2; CDR3 protein: CSATGTSGREQYF
V gene: TRBV7-2; CDR3 length: 15; D gene: TRBD1; CDR3 protein: CASRRDRGRHNEQFF
V gene: TRBV27; CDR3 length: 14; D gene: .; CDR3 protein: CASRPGRGGREQYF
V gene: TRBV2; CDR3 length: 13; D gene: TRBD2; CDR3 protein: CAGRGTGANVLTF
V gene: TRBV28; CDR3 length: 19; D gene: TRBD2; CDR3 protein: CASSPAGTSGRAYYNEQFF
V gene: TRBV11-2; CDR3 length: 17; D gene: TRBD1; CDR3 protein: CASSPGKGAFINTEAFF
V gene: TRBV28; CDR3 length: 14; D gene: .; CDR3 protein: CASSLVGAKLGQYF
V gene: TRBV2; CDR3 length: 11; D gene: TRBD1; CDR3 protein: CASDRGDEQFF
V gene: TRBV20-1; CDR3 length: 12; D gene: .; CDR3 protein: CSARRTLNEQFF
V gene: TRBV24-1; CDR3 length: 14; D gene: .; CDR3 protein: CATSPAVGGQPQHF
V gene: TRBV2; CDR3 length: 14; D gene: .; CDR3 protein: CASSDPSYTGELFF
V gene: TRBV10-3; CDR3 length: 16; D gene: .; CDR3 protein: CAISPTTSHYADEQFF
V gene: TRBV5-1; CDR3 length: 19; D gene: .; CDR3 protein: CASSSLPSGIQGRTGELFF
V gene: TRBV2; CDR3 length: 14; D gene: TRBD1; CDR3 protein: CASSVQGALETQYF
V gene: TRBV6-5; CDR3 length: 16; D gene: .; CDR3 protein: CASSYKLREMYNEQFF
V gene: TRBV7-9; CDR3 length: 13; D gene: .; CDR3 protein: CASSLALGFGVSF
V gene: TRBV20-1; CDR3 length: 11; D gene: .; CDR3 protein: CSVPLLDEQYF
V gene: TRBV7-9; CDR3 length: 16; D gene: TRBD2; CDR3 protein: CASSFSRTSGYNEQFF
V gene: TRBV9; CDR3 length: 15; D gene: .; CDR3 protein: CASSVSTAGTYEQYF
V gene: TRBV5-6; CDR3 length: 14; D gene: TRBD1; CDR3 protein: CASSYGQATTEAFF
V gene: TRBV30; CDR3 length: 14; D gene: .; CDR3 protein: CAWRVPRNYYGYTF
V gene: TRBV24-1; CDR3 length: 16; D gene: .; CDR3 protein: CATSDLRGPNTGELFF
V gene: TRBV6-2/TRBV6-3; CDR3 length: 11; D gene: .; CDR3 protein: CASSYLAEQYF
V gene: TRBV29-1; CDR3 length: 15; D gene: TRBD2; CDR3 protein: CSVGPSGQNTGELFF
V gene: TRBV30; CDR3 length: 14; D gene: TRBD1; CDR3 protein: CAWGTGGTNTEAFF
V gene: TRBV9; CDR3 length: 16; D gene: .; CDR3 protein: CASSVGGGAQLYEQYF
V gene: TRBV19; CDR3 length: 15; D gene: .; CDR3 protein: CASSMISQNTGELFF
V gene: TRBV15; CDR3 length: 17; D gene: .; CDR3 protein: CATSRDRVIGPNQPQHF
V gene: TRBV28; CDR3 length: 14; D gene: TRBD1; CDR3 protein: CASRPQGAGYGYTF
V gene: TRBV12-3/TRBV12-4; CDR3 length: 14; D gene: TRBD2; CDR3 protein: CASRASGHGNEQFF
V gene: TRBV12-3/TRBV12-4; CDR3 length: 17; D gene: .; CDR3 protein: CASSEGGRIFPLVGYTF
V gene: TRBV20-1; CDR3 length: 12; D gene: .; CDR3 protein: CSATRLDTEAFF
V gene: TRBV20-1; CDR3 length: 15; D gene: TRBD1; CDR3 protein: CSASRAGTGVFEQFF
V gene: TRBV18; CDR3 length: 18; D gene: TRBD2; CDR3 protein: CARSPRLAGEITYNEQFF
V gene: TRBV24-1; CDR3 length: 14; D gene: TRBD1; CDR3 protein: CATSDLRGLDTQYF
V gene: TRBV18; CDR3 length: 15; D gene: TRBD1; CDR3 protein: CASSVGQALNTEAFF
V gene: TRBV6-1; CDR3 length: 17; D gene: TRBD2; CDR3 protein: CASSEAHSGSVYNEQFF
V gene: TRBV28; CDR3 length: 20; D gene: .; CDR3 protein: CASSYPPPDFSSLSSYEQYF
V gene: TRBV10-2; CDR3 length: 12; D gene: .; CDR3 protein: CASRNGDTEAFF
V gene: TRBV5-4; CDR3 length: 14; D gene: TRBD2; CDR3 protein: CASSLLGLVDEQYF
V gene: TRBV29-1; CDR3 length: 11; D gene: .; CDR3 protein: CSAAPRDTQYF
V gene: TRBV7-3; CDR3 length: 15; D gene: .; CDR3 protein: CASSRTGATNEKLFF
V gene: TRBV11-2; CDR3 length: 14; D gene: TRBD1; CDR3 protein: CASTTTGTGGELFF
V gene: TRBV28; CDR3 length: 12; D gene: .; CDR3 protein: CASSLSGNGYTF
V gene: TRBV18; CDR3 length: 15; D gene: TRBD1; CDR3 protein: CASSPKGTAQETQYF
V gene: TRBV7-9; CDR3 length: 14; D gene: .; CDR3 protein: CASSFPSSSYEQYF
V gene: TRBV20-1; CDR3 length: 13; D gene: .; CDR3 protein: CSAREKGGTEAFF
V gene: TRBV7-3; CDR3 length: 13; D gene: .; CDR3 protein: CASSLQQQETQYF
V gene: TRBV2; CDR3 length: 13; D gene: TRBD1; CDR3 protein: CASSVEGAGEQYF
V gene: TRBV5-6; CDR3 length: 14; D gene: .; CDR3 protein: CASSFTVRTDTQYF
V gene: TRBV19; CDR3 length: 15; D gene: .; CDR3 protein: CASSARGPYNSPLHF